This paragraph covers one TCR beta chain sequence. As yet, its antigen is unknown. The entry originates in a study of T cells in localized non-small cell lung cancer. Regarding the study as a whole: Appearing in adjacent lung were a median approximately 60 of the top 100 tumor clones.

Germline V CDR1 and CDR2: WSHSY, SAAADI. V was pared by 3 bases and J by 2 bases, with 7 bases between. The CDR3 covers 13 residues. TCRdb's copy holds only in-frame clones and misses some; the assay was immunoSEQ multiplex PCR. The sample carries 9,500 to 10,000 clones, 35% to 45% recorded once. The V and J genes are TRBV10-2 and TRBJ1-2; no firm D call. This specimen consisted of lymph node tissue, obtained before any cancer treatment. The source of this sequence is a woman aged 40-69 years with stage I lung adenocarcinoma. The chain's CDR3 is CASSERQNYGYTF. Written as DNA, the CDR3 is TGCGCCAGCAGTGAAAGACAAAACTATGGCTACACCTTC.